A selection of T cell receptor beta chains follows, all from one sample in a study of Graves' ophthalmopathy and Graves' hyperthyroidism. TCRdb itself ran the multiplex PCR reads through MiXCR, one entry per CDR3 protein. The sample has about 220,000 distinct CDR3 sequences; about 22% are singletons. Sample: peripheral blood. The source is a woman aged 45 to 65 with Graves' ophthalmopathy. Both conserved end residues are part of each CDR3. The D gene is left open where the match is weak. Clone size is not always given. Where it is, it says once, few, many or a class for expanded clones.

d_call | j_call | v_call | clone_size | cdr3_nt | cdr3_aa
. | TRBJ2-5 | TRBV11-2 | many | TGTGCCAGCAGCTCGAGACCACTCGCTCAAGAGACCCAGTACTTC | CASSSRPLAQETQYF
TRBD2 | TRBJ2-5 | TRBV9 | few | TGTGCCAGCAGCGTAGGGGCGGGAGAAGAGACCCAGTACTTC | CASSVGAGEETQYF
. | TRBJ2-5 | TRBV6-1 | few | TGTGCCAGCAGACCCGGGACCCAAGAGACCCAGTACTTC | CASRPGTQETQYF
TRBD2 | TRBJ2-3 | TRBV6-1 | many | TGTGCCAGCAGTGGGACTAGCGGGAGCCTGGATACGCAGTATTTT | CASSGTSGSLDTQYF
TRBD2 | TRBJ2-2 | TRBV27 | many | TGTGCCAGCAGTTTAAGGAGACTAGCGGGAGCCCCGAACACCGGGGAGCTGTTTTTT | CASSLRRLAGAPNTGELFF
. | TRBJ2-7 | TRBV12-3/TRBV12-4 | many | TGTGCCAGCAGCCGGGGACCCTACGAGCAGTACTTC | CASSRGPYEQYF
. | TRBJ1-2 | TRBV19 | many | TGTGCCAGTAGTCCCCTGCCGGGACGGACAAAAACTAACTATGGCTACACCTTC | CASSPLPGRTKTNYGYTF
TRBD1 | TRBJ2-5 | TRBV10-3 | . | TGTGCCATCAGTGAGTCGGGACAGCTGGAGACCCAGTACTTC | CAISESGQLETQYF
. | TRBJ1-2 | TRBV28 | . | TGTGCCAGCACTTTGAGGGGATATGGCTACAACTTC | CASTLRGYGYNF
. | TRBJ2-2 | TRBV10-3 | . | TGTGCCATCTTAGCCCCGGAGGTTAACACCGGGGAGCTGTTTTTT | CAILAPEVNTGELFF
. | TRBJ2-5 | TRBV6-2/TRBV6-3 | . | TGTGCCTGCAGAAGATCCCAAGAGACCCAGTACTTC | CACRRSQETQYF
TRBD1 | TRBJ2-7 | TRBV2 | many | TGTGCCACAACCGGGACAGGAACCTACGAGCAGTACTTC | CATTGTGTYEQYF
TRBD2 | TRBJ2-7 | TRBV14 | many | TGTGCCAGCAGCCAGAGACTAGCTTCGGGGGGTTACGAGCAGTACTTC | CASSQRLASGGYEQYF
TRBD2 | TRBJ2-7 | TRBV19 | few | TGTGCCAGTAGACGGGGACTAGCGGGGACCGAGCAGTACTTC | CASRRGLAGTEQYF
TRBD2 | TRBJ2-7 | TRBV29-1 | many | TGCAGCGGGGGGGGTGGCGGGTACGAGCAGTACTTC | CSGGGGGYEQYF
. | TRBJ1-6 | TRBV4-2 | many | TGTGCCAGCACCACATCCCTAGATAATTCACCCCTCCACTTT | CASTTSLDNSPLHF
. | TRBJ1-5 | TRBV6-1 | . | TGTGCCAGCAGTGACCAGTCCGGTCAGCCCCAGCATTTT | CASSDQSGQPQHF
. | TRBJ1-2 | TRBV12-5 | . | TGTGCTAGTACCAAAAGCGGTGGCCCCTATGGCTACACCTTC | CASTKSGGPYGYTF
. | TRBJ1-2 | TRBV12-3/TRBV12-4 | . | TGTGCCAGCAGTTCTGGGGGGGCTAACTATGGCTACACCTTC | CASSSGGANYGYTF
. | TRBJ1-5 | TRBV6-1 | many | TGTGCCAGCAGCTCCGGGGCCAATCAGCCCCAGCATTTT | CASSSGANQPQHF
TRBD1 | TRBJ1-5 | TRBV12-3/TRBV12-4 | many | TGTGCCAGCAGTCTAGGGGGCGAGGGCAATCAGCCCCAGCATTTT | CASSLGGEGNQPQHF
TRBD2 | TRBJ2-7 | TRBV18 | . | TGTGCCAGCTCACGGGAGGGCCGGTACGAGCAGTACTTC | CASSREGRYEQYF